Listed below are T cell receptor beta chains from one sample, sequenced in a study of response to subunit inactivated influenza vaccine. TCRdb re-analysed the RT-PCR reads in MiXCR, keeping a single row per CDR3 protein. The sample lists some 500,000 distinct CDR3 sequences, 16% occurring once. This sample comprised CD4+ T cells sorted from PBMCs, obtained about 24 months after vaccination. Receptors were obtained from a man aged 50-75 years who received an inactivated influenza vaccine. CDR3s include the opening cysteine and the closing phenylalanine or tryptophan. Fields, in order: D gene, V gene, J gene, clone size, CDR3 DNA, CDR3 protein. A D gene is named only where the DNA matches it firmly. Clone sizes are given selectively: once, few, many, or a class where the clone is expanded.

NA,TRBV6-2/TRBV6-3,TRBJ2-7,NA,TGTGCCAGCAGTTACTTTTCCAGGGGTCACGAGCAGTACTTC,CASSYFSRGHEQYF
NA,TRBV29-1,TRBJ1-2,NA,TGCAGCGTTGAGCCCGTCCCGGGGTTGGGTAACTATGGCTACACCTTC,CSVEPVPGLGNYGYTF
NA,TRBV20-1,TRBJ2-3,NA,TGCAGTGCTAGAGGGCGGGCCAACCACTACACAGATACGCAGTATTTT,CSARGRANHYTDTQYF
TRBD1,TRBV25-1,TRBJ2-7,many,TGTGCCAGCAGTGAATGGGGCAGGGGGTACGAGCAGTACTTC,CASSEWGRGYEQYF
TRBD2,TRBV10-3,TRBJ2-3,NA,TGTGCCATCAGTGATCCTAGCGGGATCACAGATACGCAGTATTTT,CAISDPSGITDTQYF
NA,TRBV7-2,TRBJ1-2,few,TGTGCCAGCAGCTCTTATTTTGGCTACACCTTC,CASSSYFGYTF
NA,TRBV19,TRBJ2-5,once,TGTGCCTCCGCACGGGGGGAGACCCAGTACTTC,CASARGETQYF
TRBD1,TRBV12-3/TRBV12-4,TRBJ2-6,NA,TGTGCCAGCAGTCCGGGACAGCATTCCTCTGGGGCCAACGTCCTGACTTTC,CASSPGQHSSGANVLTF
TRBD1,TRBV12-3/TRBV12-4,TRBJ1-5,NA,TGTGCCAGCAGAAAAGGGACAGGGGGCAATCAGCCCCAGCATTTT,CASRKGTGGNQPQHF
NA,TRBV10-3,TRBJ2-2,NA,TGTGCCATCAGGTCACATACAACCGGGGAGCTGTTTTTT,CAIRSHTTGELFF
NA,TRBV4-1,TRBJ2-2,NA,TGCGCCAGCAGCCCCACCGCGGCTCGGGGCCCCGGGGAGCTGTTTTTT,CASSPTAARGPGELFF
TRBD2,TRBV9,TRBJ2-5,NA,TGTGCCAGCACCAAGGGTAGCGGGAGGATCCAAGAGACCCAGTACTTC,CASTKGSGRIQETQYF
NA,TRBV10-2,TRBJ2-7,many,TGCGCCAGCAGGGGGACTGTCCAAGGGCTAACCATCTCCTACGAGCAGTACTTC,CASRGTVQGLTISYEQYF
NA,TRBV20-1,TRBJ1-4,NA,TGCAGTGCTAGAGACGGACAGAATGAAAAACTGTTTTTT,CSARDGQNEKLFF
TRBD2,TRBV10-3,TRBJ2-3,NA,TGTGCCATCAGTGAGTGGGTTAGCGGGGTTTCAGATACGCAGTATTTT,CAISEWVSGVSDTQYF
TRBD1,TRBV7-6,TRBJ1-5,NA,TGTGCCGGGATAGGACAGGGTTATCAGCCCCAGCATTTT,CAGIGQGYQPQHF
TRBD2,TRBV27,TRBJ2-7,NA,TGTGCCAGCAGGGGACTAGCGGGATACGAGCAGTACTTC,CASRGLAGYEQYF
NA,TRBV5-1,TRBJ1-1,many,TGCGCCAGCAGCTTATACGACATGAACACTGAAGCTTTCTTT,CASSLYDMNTEAFF
TRBD1,TRBV5-1,TRBJ2-3,few,TGCGCCAGCAGCGCGCAGACAGGGCCAGGAGATACGCAGTATTTT,CASSAQTGPGDTQYF
NA,TRBV28,TRBJ2-5,few,TGTGCCAGCAGCCGAGTAGAGACCCAGTACTTC,CASSRVETQYF
NA,TRBV29-1,TRBJ2-7,NA,TGCAGCGTCAGCTTGGGGGTCCACGAGCAGTACTTC,CSVSLGVHEQYF
NA,TRBV5-1,TRBJ2-7,NA,TGCGCCAGCAGCTTGGTGCGGGGCAGGGGAGACGAGCAGTACTTC,CASSLVRGRGDEQYF
TRBD2,TRBV4-3,TRBJ2-4,few,TGCGCCAGCAGCCAAGATCTTCTAGCGGGGGGTGATAACATTCAGTACTTC,CASSQDLLAGGDNIQYF
NA,TRBV5-1,TRBJ2-7,few,TGCGCCAGCAAGCAGGGTCCCAACTACGAGCAGTACTTC,CASKQGPNYEQYF
NA,TRBV12-3/TRBV12-4,TRBJ2-1,NA,TGTGCCAGCAGTTTAGACCTAGCGTCGTTCTTC,CASSLDLASFF
NA,TRBV20-1,TRBJ2-5,NA,TGCAGTGCTAGTCCCGTGTCAGGGTCCGGGGAGACCCAGTACTTC,CSASPVSGSGETQYF
NA,TRBV2,TRBJ2-5,few,TGTGCCAGCAGTGACGGGGTAAAAGAGACCCAGTACTTC,CASSDGVKETQYF
TRBD1,TRBV5-1,TRBJ2-7,few,TGCGCCAGCAGCGAAGGGACAGGCCAGACCTACGAGCAGTACTTC,CASSEGTGQTYEQYF
NA,TRBV20-1,TRBJ2-7,few,TGCAGTGCTAGAGACGAGCAGTACTTC,CSARDEQYF
TRBD1,TRBV6-2/TRBV6-3,TRBJ1-2,few,TGTGCCAGCAAGAGGACAGGGGCCTACTATGGCTACACCTTC,CASKRTGAYYGYTF
NA,TRBV7-2,TRBJ1-6,many,TGTGCCAGCAGAACCACAGGGCAAAATTCACCCCTCCACTTT,CASRTTGQNSPLHF
NA,TRBV12-3/TRBV12-4,TRBJ2-5,NA,TGTGCCAGCAGCCCCGGGACCCGGGGGACCCAGTACTTC,CASSPGTRGTQYF
NA,TRBV7-2,TRBJ1-6,NA,TGTGCCAGCAGCTTAGTTGGGAATAATTCACCCCTCCACTTT,CASSLVGNNSPLHF
TRBD2,TRBV7-6,TRBJ2-5,NA,TGTGCCAGCAGCACGGGACTAGCGGGTGGGTCCCAGTACTTC,CASSTGLAGGSQYF
NA,TRBV12-3/TRBV12-4,TRBJ1-1,many,TGTGCCAGCAGCGGGCCGGTCACTGAAGCTTTCTTT,CASSGPVTEAFF
NA,TRBV11-2,TRBJ1-6,few,TGTGCCGGGCGGAAGGGGGATAATTCACCCCTCCACTTT,CAGRKGDNSPLHF
TRBD2,TRBV20-1,TRBJ2-2,many,TGCAGTGCGGTGGCGGGAGGGGCGGCCGGGGAGCTGTTTTTT,CSAVAGGAAGELFF
TRBD2,TRBV4-2,TRBJ2-1,NA,TGTGCCAGCAGCCAACGGGGCGGGAGGAATGAGCAGTTCTTC,CASSQRGGRNEQFF
NA,TRBV7-8,TRBJ2-7,NA,TGTGCCAGCACCAAAAGGACCGCGCACGAGCAGTACTTC,CASTKRTAHEQYF
NA,TRBV20-1,TRBJ2-1,NA,TGCAGTGCTAGAGATTGGCCCTACAATGAGCAGTTCTTC,CSARDWPYNEQFF
TRBD2,TRBV7-3,TRBJ2-1,NA,TGTGCCAGCAGCTTAACGACGCTCGGGACTAGCTTACGAGATGAGCAGTTCTTC,CASSLTTLGTSLRDEQFF
TRBD1,TRBV11-2,TRBJ2-1,NA,TGTGCCAGCAGATCGACCGGGACAGGGGGTCTTTCCTACAATGAGCAGTTCTTC,CASRSTGTGGLSYNEQFF
TRBD1,TRBV5-1,TRBJ2-7,many,TGCGCCAGCAGCTTGGCTCAGGGGGCCAGCGAGCAGTACTTC,CASSLAQGASEQYF
NA,TRBV5-1,TRBJ2-3,NA,TGCGCCAGCAAATCGGGCCCCGGCACAGATACGCAGTATTTT,CASKSGPGTDTQYF
TRBD1,TRBV9,TRBJ2-5,few,TGTGCCAGCAGCGTGGGACAGGGAGGAACGACCCAGTACTTC,CASSVGQGGTTQYF
NA,TRBV20-1,TRBJ1-1,many,TGCAGTGCTAGAGCCAGGAGGGGCACTGAAGCTTTCTTT,CSARARRGTEAFF
NA,TRBV25-1,TRBJ1-4,NA,TGTGCCAGCAGTGAATCGAGGGGGAGTTCAAATGAAAAACTGTTTTTT,CASSESRGSSNEKLFF
TRBD1,TRBV12-3/TRBV12-4,TRBJ2-2,NA,TGTGCCAGCGGGACAGGGGCGCGCACCGGGGAGCTGTTTTTT,CASGTGARTGELFF
NA,TRBV28,TRBJ1-2,NA,TGTGCCAGCAGGCAGGACAGCCAGTGGGGCTACACCTTC,CASRQDSQWGYTF
NA,TRBV5-1,TRBJ2-1,few,TGCGCCAGCAGCTTGAGTAGGGGTGGGAATGAGCAGTTCTTC,CASSLSRGGNEQFF
TRBD2,TRBV11-2,TRBJ2-2,NA,TGTGCCAGCAGAGGCCTAGCGGGAGGTACTAACACCGGGGAGCTGTTTTTT,CASRGLAGGTNTGELFF
NA,TRBV27,TRBJ1-2,few,TGTGCCAGCAGCTTATCGGTCGGGTTCCGCTATGGCTACACCTTC,CASSLSVGFRYGYTF